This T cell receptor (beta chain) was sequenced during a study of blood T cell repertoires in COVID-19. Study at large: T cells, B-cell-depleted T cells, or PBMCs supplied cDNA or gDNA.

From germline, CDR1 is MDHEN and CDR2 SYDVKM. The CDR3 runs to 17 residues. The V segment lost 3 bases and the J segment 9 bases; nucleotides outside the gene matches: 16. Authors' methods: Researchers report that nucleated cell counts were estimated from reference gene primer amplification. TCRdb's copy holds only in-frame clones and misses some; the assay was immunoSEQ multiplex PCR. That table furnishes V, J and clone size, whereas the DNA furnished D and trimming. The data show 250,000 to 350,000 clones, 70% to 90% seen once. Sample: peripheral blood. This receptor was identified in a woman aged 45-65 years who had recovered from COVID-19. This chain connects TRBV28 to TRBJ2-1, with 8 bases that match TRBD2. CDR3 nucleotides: TGTGCCAGCAGTTTTCATGCATCCGGGACTAGACGAGCTGAGCAGTTCTTC. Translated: CASSFHASGTRRAEQFF. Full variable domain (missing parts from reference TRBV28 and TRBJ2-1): DVKVTQSSRYLVKRTGEKVFLECVQDMDHENMFWYRQDPGLGLRLIYFSYDVKMKEKGDIPEGYSVSREKKERFSLILESASTNQTSMYLCASSFHASGTRRAEQFFGPGTRLTVL.